This TCR beta chain came from a study of Ad26.COV2.S vaccination and SARS-CoV-2 variants. Sequencing used immunoSEQ multiplex PCR; TCRdb keeps in-frame clones, though not all of them. The sample lists 300,000 to 500,000 clones, 80% to 90% seen once, with 3.5% in the top ten. CDR1 and CDR2 (germline): SNHLY, FYNNEI. CDR3 length equals 15 residues. The V gene end was trimmed by 7 bases and the J gene end by 6 bases; junction bases not matched to a gene: 10. The sample's treatment: about 20 received Ad26.COV2.S at low or high dose, single or two shots; roughly 5 received placebo; per-sample allocation not given. The study sampled participants on day 63 after the first vaccine or placebo injection.

The chain carries TRBV2 and TRBJ2-3; the match to TRBD2 covers 10 bases. The sequences come from peripheral blood, collected in a trial of Ad26.COV2.S vaccine versus placebo. The sequence derives from a person aged 18-60 years who received the Ad26.COV2.S COVID-19 vaccine or a placebo. CDR3 bases: TGTGCCAGCATTTCTGAGCGGGGGGGCATGGATACGCAGTATTTT. Amino acids: CASISERGGMDTQYF.